This entry describes one T cell receptor (beta chain). The antigen is unknown. This sample is part of a study of post-analysis software for immune sequencing data. General study points: Samples sharing a preparation batch grouped tightly together when assessed by F measure. There was significantly lower normalized Chao1 diversity in multiple sclerosis patients than in controls. In patients, TRBV5-6, TRBV5-1 and TRBV20-1 belonged to four or five TRBV segments found more frequently than in controls.

Unique molecular identifiers tagged the TCR beta cDNA libraries. MiXCR, run by TCRdb on the PCR reads, gives a single entry per CDR3 protein. Here the sample spans 740,000 or so distinct CDR3 sequences, around 50% being singletons. V gave up 5 bases and J gave up 2 bases; unmatched junction bases: 5. This CDR3 is built from 13 residues. The germline V gene has CDR1 DFQATT and CDR2 SNEGSKA (reference sequence). The clonotype was recovered from a girl under 18 with multiple sclerosis. The sequenced sample was blood. The chain uses TRBV20-1 and TRBJ2-7, with TRBD1 matching 8 bases. For the CDR3, the DNA is TGCAGTGCTCGCCAGGGGGCTACCTACGAGCAGTACTTC. Amino acid sequence: CSARQGATYEQYF.